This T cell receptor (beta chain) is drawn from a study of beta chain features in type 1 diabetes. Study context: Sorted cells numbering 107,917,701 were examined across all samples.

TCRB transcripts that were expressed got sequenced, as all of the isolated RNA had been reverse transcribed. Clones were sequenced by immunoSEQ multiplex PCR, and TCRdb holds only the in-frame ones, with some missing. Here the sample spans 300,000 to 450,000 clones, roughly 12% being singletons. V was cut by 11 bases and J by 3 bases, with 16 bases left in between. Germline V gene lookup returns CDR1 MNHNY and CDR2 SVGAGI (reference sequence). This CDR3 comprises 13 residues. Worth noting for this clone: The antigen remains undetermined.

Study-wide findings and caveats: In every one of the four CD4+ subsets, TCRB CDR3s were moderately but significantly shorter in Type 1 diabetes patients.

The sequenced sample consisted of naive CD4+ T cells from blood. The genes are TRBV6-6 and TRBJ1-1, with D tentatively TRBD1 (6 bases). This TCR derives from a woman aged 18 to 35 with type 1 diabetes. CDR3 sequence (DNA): TGTGCCGGAGACGGGGGGGCTTACACTGAAGCTTTCTTT. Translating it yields CAGDGGAYTEAFF.